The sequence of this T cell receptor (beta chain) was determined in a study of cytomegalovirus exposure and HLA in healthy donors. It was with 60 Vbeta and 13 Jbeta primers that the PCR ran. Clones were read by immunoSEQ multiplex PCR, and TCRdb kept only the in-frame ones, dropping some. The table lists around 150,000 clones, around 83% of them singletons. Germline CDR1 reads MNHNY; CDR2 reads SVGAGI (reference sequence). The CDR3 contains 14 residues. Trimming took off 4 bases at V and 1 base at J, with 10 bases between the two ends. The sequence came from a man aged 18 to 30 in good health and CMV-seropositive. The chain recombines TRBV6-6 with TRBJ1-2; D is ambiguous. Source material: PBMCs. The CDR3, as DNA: TGTGCCAGCAGTTCCGCGGCATATAACTATGGCTACACCTTC. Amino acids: CASSSAAYNYGYTF.